A selection of T cell receptor beta chains follows, all from one sample in a study of OX40 agonist ivuxolimab in advanced cancers. Method: immunoSEQ multiplex PCR; TCRdb's copy keeps in-frame clones and lacks some. The sample consists of tens of thousands of clones, about 91% of them appearing once. Sample: CD4+ or CD8+ T cells sorted from blood, taken in a trial of the OX40 agonist ivuxolimab. The origin of the receptors is an adult with an advanced solid tumor such as melanoma, head and neck, liver or kidney cancer. The CDR3 runs from the conserved cysteine through the conserved F or W. The D gene is left open where the match is weak. Clone size is not always given. Where it is, it says once, few, many or a class for expanded clones.

TRBV19	TRBJ2-3	-	-	TGTGCCAGTAGTATGGGCAGGGGAATAACAGATACGCAGTATTTT	CASSMGRGITDTQYF
TRBV6-6	TRBJ2-3	-	TRBD2	TGTGCCAGCAGTTACTCGCGGGAGTTCCAAGATACGCAGTATTTT	CASSYSREFQDTQYF
TRBV5-1	TRBJ2-1	-	TRBD2	TGCGCCAGCAGCACATCTAGCGGGAGTATCAATGAGCAGTTCTTC	CASSTSSGSINEQFF
TRBV11-3	TRBJ2-4	-	TRBD2	TGTGCCAGCAGCCCCGGGCAGACTAGCGGGACCGAAAACATTCAGTACTTC	CASSPGQTSGTENIQYF
TRBV19	TRBJ2-1	-	-	TGTGCCAGTCAACCAGGAGGGCTCTCCTACAATGAGCAGTTCTTC	CASQPGGLSYNEQFF
TRBV6-6	TRBJ2-7	-	TRBD2	TGTGCCAGCGGCGAGCGGGAGGGCTACGAGCAGTACTTC	CASGEREGYEQYF
TRBV9	TRBJ2-2	-	-	TGTGCCAGCAGCGTTCAGCTTAACGGGGAGCTGTTTTTT	CASSVQLNGELFF
TRBV9	TRBJ2-3	-	TRBD2	TGTGCCAGCAGCAGGGGACTAGCGGGAGGAGATACGCAGTATTTT	CASSRGLAGGDTQYF
TRBV10-2	TRBJ2-3	once	-	TGCGCCAGCAGTGCTTCCAGGCCAGATACGCAGTATTTT	CASSASRPDTQYF
TRBV18	TRBJ2-1	-	-	TGTGCCAGCTCACCACCTCCACAGAGCTCCTACAATGAGCAGTTCTTC	CASSPPPQSSYNEQFF
TRBV10-3	TRBJ2-2	-	TRBD2	TGTGCCATCAGTGAGAGGCTAGCGGGAGCGGGGACCGGGGAGCTGTTTTTT	CAISERLAGAGTGELFF
TRBV11-2	TRBJ2-2	-	TRBD1	TGTGCCAGCAGCTCACAGGGGAGAACCGGGGAGCTGTTTTTT	CASSSQGRTGELFF
TRBV18	TRBJ2-1	-	-	TGTGCCAGCTCACTAGGGACGGGATCCTACAATGAGCAGTTCTTC	CASSLGTGSYNEQFF
TRBV28	TRBJ2-3	-	-	TGTGCCTCCTTCGGGGGGCCTAGCGGCACAGATACGCAGTATTTT	CASFGGPSGTDTQYF
TRBV5-6	TRBJ2-7	few	-	TGTGCCAGCAGCAACCTGGGTCGTCTTTCCTCCTACGAGCAGTACTTC	CASSNLGRLSSYEQYF
TRBV7-9	TRBJ2-1	-	TRBD2	TGTGCCAGCAGCCCGCGGGCCAGACTAGCGGCGTACAATGAGCAGTTCTTC	CASSPRARLAAYNEQFF
TRBV7-8	TRBJ2-1	-	-	TGTGCCAGCAGCCCTTCTGGCCATGAGCAGTTCTTC	CASSPSGHEQFF
TRBV19	TRBJ2-7	once	-	TGTGCCAGTAGTATGCCCGGCGTAGGGGGAACTTCCTACGAGCAGTACTTC	CASSMPGVGGTSYEQYF
TRBV18	TRBJ2-7	-	TRBD2	TGTGCCAGCTCACCAACCTCCGGGGGGTACGAGCAGTACTTC	CASSPTSGGYEQYF
TRBV6-5	TRBJ1-1	-	-	TGTGCCAGCAGTTCCCCCTCTAGGGGGGGGAACACTGAAGCTTTCTTT	CASSSPSRGGNTEAFF
TRBV18	TRBJ2-3	few	-	TGTGCCAGCTCACCTATGACTAGAAGCACAGATACGCAGTATTTT	CASSPMTRSTDTQYF
TRBV30	TRBJ1-2	-	TRBD1	TGTGCCTCCCGACAGGGTTATGCCTATGGCTACACCTTC	CASRQGYAYGYTF
TRBV9	TRBJ2-1	-	TRBD1	TGTGCCAGCAGCGTAGGGATGGGACAGGGTGGGTATGAGCAGTTCTTC	CASSVGMGQGGYEQFF
TRBV2	TRBJ2-7	-	TRBD1	TGTGCCAGCAATAGGGGACAGACCTACGAGCAGTACTTC	CASNRGQTYEQYF
TRBV27	TRBJ1-1	-	-	TGTGCCAGCAGTTTATCTGGGGCATCGAACACTGAAGCTTTCTTT	CASSLSGASNTEAFF
TRBV5-1	TRBJ2-1	-	TRBD2	TGCGCCAGCAGCCGGACTAGCGGGACCCTCTCCTACAATGAGCAGTTCTTC	CASSRTSGTLSYNEQFF
TRBV5-1	TRBJ2-3	-	TRBD2	TGCGCCAGCAGCTCCGGGAGGGGCAGGGATACGCAGTATTTT	CASSSGRGRDTQYF
TRBV5-8	TRBJ2-7	-	-	TGTGCCAGCAGCCCACTGAGTGGGGGTTTCTACGAGCAGTACTTC	CASSPLSGGFYEQYF
TRBV19	TRBJ1-4	-	-	TGTGCCAGTAGTAAGGGACGGCTTGCAACTAATGAAAAGCTGTTTTTT	CASSKGRLATNEKLFF
TRBV11-2	TRBJ2-1	-	TRBD1	TGTGCCAGCAGCTTAGTTGGGCGACAGGGAATCGATGAGCAGTTCTTC	CASSLVGRQGIDEQFF
TRBV4-3	TRBJ2-1	-	TRBD1	TGCGCCAGCAGTATCACAGGGGGCTTCAATGAGCAGTTCTTC	CASSITGGFNEQFF
TRBV20-1	TRBJ2-1	-	-	TGCAGTGCTAGGGAAACGAGGCAGTTCTTC	CSARETRQFF
TRBV19	TRBJ1-5	-	-	TGTGCCAGTAGTAGGACGGATAGCCAGCCCCAGCATTTT	CASSRTDSQPQHF
TRBV7-9	TRBJ2-7	-	TRBD2	TGTGCCAGCAGCTTAACAGCGGGAGCCCACGAGCAGTACTTC	CASSLTAGAHEQYF
TRBV7-9	TRBJ1-3	-	-	TGTGCCAGCAGCTTAGACAGGCTTTTGGCTGGAAACACCATATATTTT	CASSLDRLLAGNTIYF
TRBV15	TRBJ2-2	-	-	TGTGCCACCAGCAGAGATGGGGGAATGAACACCGGGGAGCTGTTTTTT	CATSRDGGMNTGELFF
TRBV5-6	TRBJ2-6	-	-	TGTGCCAGCAGCTGGGGGGGCGCAATAGCCCTCGGGGCCAACGTCCTGACTTTC	CASSWGGAIALGANVLTF